Listed below are T cell receptor beta chains from one sample, sequenced in a study of blood T cell dynamics during melanoma immunotherapy. Using immunoSEQ multiplex PCR, the repertoire was profiled, and TCRdb retains in-frame clones only, with some absent. The sample has 10,000 or so clones; around 80% are singletons. The material was blood, obtained from a patient treated with checkpoint blockade. The source is a human donor with melanoma. Both conserved end residues are part of each CDR3. The D gene is left open where the match is weak. Rows give clone size only sometimes, using once, few, many, or a class for an expanded clone.

TRBJ1-5 TRBV28 NA NA CASLTGNQPQHF TGTGCCAGCCTGACGGGAAATCAGCCCCAGCATTTT
TRBJ1-1 TRBV19 NA few CASRLPRSPEAFF TGTGCCAGTAGACTACCCCGAAGTCCCGAAGCTTTCTTT
TRBJ2-1 TRBV2 TRBD2 NA CASRRGSGDGIEQFF TGTGCCAGCAGGCGGGGTAGCGGGGATGGTATTGAGCAGTTCTTC
TRBJ2-2 TRBV11-2 TRBD1 NA CASSSTGQATGELFF TGTGCCAGCAGCTCGACGGGACAGGCCACCGGGGAGCTGTTTTTT
TRBJ2-7 TRBV6-5 TRBD1 NA CASSYLRTGTYEQYF TGTGCCAGCAGTTACCTTCGGACAGGCACCTACGAGCAGTACTTC
TRBJ2-1 TRBV9 TRBD2 NA CASSTGLAGYNEQFF TGTGCCAGCAGCACGGGACTAGCGGGGTACAATGAGCAGTTCTTC
TRBJ2-1 TRBV19 TRBD1 NA CASSTGQGAGDEQFF TGTGCCAGTAGTACGGGACAGGGGGCCGGGGATGAGCAGTTCTTC
TRBJ1-1 TRBV19 NA NA CASSIGSANTEAFF TGTGCCAGTAGTATTGGGAGTGCTAACACTGAAGCTTTCTTT
TRBJ2-1 TRBV5-4 NA NA CASSFAGASYNEQFF TGTGCCAGCAGCTTTGCCGGGGCCTCCTACAATGAGCAGTTCTTC
TRBJ1-1 TRBV5-6 TRBD1 NA CASSSAFSGTGNTEAFF TGTGCCAGCAGCTCAGCCTTCTCCGGGACAGGGAACACTGAAGCTTTCTTT
TRBJ1-5 TRBV6-7 NA NA CASSYRGGPNQPQHF TGTGCCAGCAGTTACCGGGGGGGTCCCAATCAGCCCCAGCATTTT
TRBJ1-1 TRBV6-1 NA NA CASSEVRQSPNTEAFF TGTGCCAGCAGTGAAGTGAGACAGTCGCCGAACACTGAAGCTTTCTTT
TRBJ1-3 TRBV19 NA once CASTPRREIGNTIYF TGTGCCAGTACCCCTCGACGAGAGATAGGAAACACCATATATTTT
TRBJ2-1 TRBV27 NA NA CASSWKDSSYNEQFF TGTGCCAGCAGTTGGAAGGACAGCTCCTACAATGAGCAGTTCTTC
TRBJ2-7 TRBV6-5 NA few CASSYGTPSYEQYF TGTGCCAGCAGTTACGGGACCCCTTCCTACGAGCAGTACTTC
TRBJ2-5 TRBV25-1 TRBD2 once CASSESGGRKTQYF TGTGCCAGCAGTGAATCGGGAGGGAGAAAGACCCAGTACTTC
TRBJ1-5 TRBV7-3 NA NA CASSRQGNQPQHF TGTGCCAGCAGCCGACAGGGCAATCAGCCCCAGCATTTT
TRBJ1-2 TRBV28 TRBD1 NA CASSLDRVNYGYTF TGTGCCAGCAGTTTAGACAGGGTTAACTATGGCTACACCTTC
TRBJ2-7 TRBV25-1 NA NA CASSEPGQSYEQYF TGTGCCAGCAGTGAACCGGGACAAAGCTACGAGCAGTACTTC
TRBJ2-1 TRBV14 NA NA CASSQERGMSGGSYNEQFF TGTGCCAGCAGCCAAGAACGGGGGATGAGTGGGGGCTCCTACAATGAGCAGTTCTTC
TRBJ1-2 TRBV28 NA NA CASNLEEGRGAGYTF TGTGCCAGCAACCTAGAGGAGGGTAGAGGGGCTGGCTACACCTTC
TRBJ2-7 TRBV19 NA NA CASSIGSGQTYEQYF TGTGCCAGTAGTATAGGTTCCGGACAAACCTACGAGCAGTACTTC
TRBJ1-1 TRBV7-2 NA NA CASSMGGGTEAFF TGTGCCAGCAGCATGGGTGGGGGGACTGAAGCTTTCTTT
TRBJ1-1 TRBV6-5 NA NA CASSIGAEAFF TGTGCCAGCAGTATCGGCGCTGAAGCTTTCTTT
TRBJ1-5 TRBV29-1 NA NA CSSQDGDNQPQHF TGCAGCTCCCAGGACGGGGACAATCAGCCCCAGCATTTT
TRBJ2-7 TRBV27 NA NA CASSLLDTGTYEQYF TGTGCCAGCAGTTTACTGGACACGGGAACCTACGAGCAGTACTTC
TRBJ1-1 TRBV18 NA NA CASSPSTRVNTEAFF TGTGCCAGCTCACCTTCGACCAGGGTGAACACTGAAGCTTTCTTT
TRBJ1-3 TRBV5-4 NA NA CASSLQNSGNTIYF TGTGCCAGCAGCTTACAGAACTCTGGAAACACCATATATTTT
TRBJ2-3 TRBV5-1 TRBD1 NA CASSFLGQGADTQYF TGCGCCAGCAGCTTCTTAGGACAGGGAGCAGATACGCAGTATTTT
TRBJ1-1 TRBV19 NA NA CASSIEGNGEAFF TGTGCCAGTAGTATCGAGGGAAACGGTGAAGCTTTCTTT
TRBJ2-5 TRBV28 TRBD1 NA CASRTAGTGGRETQYF TGTGCCAGCAGGACGGCCGGGACAGGGGGGAGGGAGACCCAGTACTTC
TRBJ1-1 TRBV20-1 NA NA CSAIREGAFF TGCAGTGCTATAAGGGAGGGAGCTTTCTTT
TRBJ2-2 TRBV7-8 TRBD2 NA CASSLGTSGRTRELFF TGTGCCAGCAGCTTAGGGACTAGCGGCCGAACACGGGAGCTGTTTTTT
TRBJ2-5 TRBV7-4 TRBD2 NA CASSFVAGRGETQYF TGTGCCAGCAGCTTTGTAGCGGGGAGAGGGGAGACCCAGTACTTC
TRBJ1-4 TRBV6-5 NA NA CASRAGNEKLFF TGTGCCAGCAGGGCAGGGAACGAAAAACTGTTTTTT
TRBJ2-5 TRBV18 TRBD2 NA CASSPLLAGQETQYF TGTGCCAGCTCACCTTTACTAGCGGGGCAAGAGACCCAGTACTTC
TRBJ1-6 TRBV28 NA NA CASNLPGARNSPLHF TGTGCCAGCAACCTGCCGGGGGCAAGAAATTCACCCCTCCACTTT
TRBJ2-1 TRBV13 NA NA CASSPGKNEQFF TGTGCCAGCAGTCCAGGGAAGAATGAGCAGTTCTTC
TRBJ2-1 TRBV7-3 TRBD2 once CASSSSGGEQFF TGTGCCAGCAGCTCTAGCGGGGGGGAGCAGTTCTTC
TRBJ1-5 TRBV28 TRBD1 NA CASSLFPDRDNQPQHF TGTGCCAGCAGTTTATTCCCGGACAGGGACAATCAGCCCCAGCATTTT
TRBJ1-5 TRBV2 NA NA CASSEAVSNQPQHF TGTGCCAGCAGTGAGGCGGTTAGCAATCAGCCCCAGCATTTT
TRBJ1-1 TRBV5-4 TRBD1 NA CASSIGQAYTEAFF TGTGCCAGCAGCATAGGACAGGCCTACACTGAAGCTTTCTTT
TRBJ1-4 TRBV6-1 NA NA CASSELPLQGINEKLFF TGTGCCAGCAGTGAACTCCCTCTACAGGGCATCAATGAAAAACTGTTTTTT
TRBJ2-7 TRBV2 TRBD2 NA CASSEALLGLAGRYF TGTGCCAGCAGTGAAGCGCTTTTAGGACTAGCAGGGCGGTACTTC
TRBJ2-7 TRBV28 TRBD1 NA CASTQGYEQYF TGTGCCAGCACACAGGGGTACGAGCAGTACTTC
TRBJ2-1 TRBV7-3 TRBD2 NA CASSPQRSGRGNEQFF TGTGCCAGCAGCCCACAAAGAAGCGGGAGGGGCAATGAGCAGTTCTTC
TRBJ1-5 TRBV28 NA NA CASSFGIGGNQPQHF TGTGCCAGCAGTTTCGGGATAGGAGGCAATCAGCCCCAGCATTTT
TRBJ2-3 TRBV29-1 TRBD1 NA CSVGDRGTHTQYF TGCAGCGTTGGGGACAGGGGAACACATACGCAGTATTTT